These 5 T cell receptor beta chains came from one sample sequenced in a study of cytomegalovirus exposure and HLA in healthy donors. This table comes from immunoSEQ multiplex PCR, and its TCRdb copy is limited to in-frame clones, with some not included. The table lists 120,000 or so clones, roughly 83% of them singletons. Source material: PBMCs. These receptors originate from a man younger than 30 in good health and CMV-seronegative.

The chain combines TRBV27 with TRBJ1-1; D not certain. Trimming cost V 6 bases and J 4 bases, with 12 bases left between them. In germline, CDR1 is MNHEY, CDR2 SMNVEV (reference sequence). CDR3 length: 13 amino acids. DNA for the CDR3: TGTGCCAGCAGCCGGGCAGCGGGCACTGAAGCTTTCTTT. Encoded protein: CASSRAAGTEAFF.

The gene calls are TRBV27 and TRBJ2-5; 7 bases line up with TRBD1. The CDR3 consists of 13 residues. Germline CDR1 MNHEY, CDR2 SMNVEV (reference sequence). V dropped 8 bases and J dropped 4; count of bases not matched to a gene: 7. CDR3 sequence: CASARQGPETQYF. CDR3 DNA sequence: TGTGCCAGCGCACGACAGGGTCCAGAGACCCAGTACTTC.

The CDR3 region has the DNA TGTGCCAGTAACGGACAGGGGGCTGGCTATGGCTACACCTTC. Translating gives CASNGQGAGYGYTF. The gene calls are TRBV19 and TRBJ1-2, with TRBD1 identical over 11 bases. The ends lost 7 bases at V and 4 bases at J; junction bases unmatched: 5. In germline, CDR1 is LNHDA, CDR2 SQIVND (reference sequence). The CDR3 runs to 14 residues.

The V gene is TRBV15, the J gene TRBJ1-4; the D gene is possibly TRBD1 (5 bases). Trimming removed 6 bases from V and 7 bases from J, with 18 bases in between. CDR1 is LNHNV and CDR2 is YYDKDF in the germline V gene (reference sequence). The CDR3 is 15 residues long. CDR3 sequence reads: CATSASRRQIEKLFF. The CDR3 DNA sequence: TGTGCCACCAGTGCCTCCCGTCGACAGATTGAAAAACTGTTTTTT.

The J gene is TRBJ2-1, the V gene TRBV13; 13 nucleotides match TRBD2. Trimming removed 3 bases from V and 9 bases from J; junction bases left unmatched: 5. There are 15 residues in the CDR3. Germline V lookup: CDR1 PRHDT, CDR2 FYEKMQ (reference sequence). The CDR3 nucleotides read TGTGCCAGCAGCTTCCTTACTAGCGGGGGGGCTGAGCAGTTCTTC. Translation: CASSFLTSGGAEQFF.